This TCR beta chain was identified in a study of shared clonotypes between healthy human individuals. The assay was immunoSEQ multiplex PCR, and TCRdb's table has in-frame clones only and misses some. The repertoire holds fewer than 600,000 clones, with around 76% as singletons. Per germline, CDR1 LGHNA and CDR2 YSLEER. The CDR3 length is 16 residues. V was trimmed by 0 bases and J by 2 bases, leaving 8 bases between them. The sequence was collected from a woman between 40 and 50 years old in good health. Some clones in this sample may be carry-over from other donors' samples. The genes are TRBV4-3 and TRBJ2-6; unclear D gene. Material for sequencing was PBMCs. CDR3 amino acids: CASSQDALTGANVLTF. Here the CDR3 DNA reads TGCGCCAGCAGCCAAGATGCGCTGACTGGGGCCAACGTCCTGACTTTC.